A selection of T cell receptor beta chains follows, all from one sample in a study of blood T cell repertoires in COVID-19. TCRdb keeps only in-frame clones here, not all; method: immunoSEQ multiplex PCR. Of about 130,000 clones listed, approximately 74% are singletons. The material sequenced was peripheral blood. These receptors came from a man older than 75 with COVID-19, enrolled during active disease. CDR3s include the opening cysteine and the closing phenylalanine or tryptophan. D genes are given only for firm matches.

D gene	V gene	CDR3 length	J gene	CDR3 DNA	CDR3 protein
TRBD1	TRBV25-1	15	TRBJ1-4	TGTGCCAGCAGTCAACGGACAGGGGCTAATGAAAAACTGTTTTTT	CASSQRTGANEKLFF
TRBD1	TRBV2	14	TRBJ1-5	TGTGCCAGTTGGACAGGGTGGAGCAATCAGCCCCAGCATTTT	CASWTGWSNQPQHF
.	TRBV12-3/TRBV12-4	12	TRBJ1-2	TGTGCCAGCAGCCCGGGACATTTGGGCTACACCTTC	CASSPGHLGYTF
TRBD1	TRBV4-2	17	TRBJ1-4	TGTGCCAGCAGCCAAGATACTACACGGACAGGAGGTGAAAAACTGTTTTTT	CASSQDTTRTGGEKLFF
TRBD2	TRBV7-3	17	TRBJ2-2	TGTGCCAGCAGCTTAAGAGCGGGAGGGCCAAACACCGGGGAGCTGTTTTTT	CASSLRAGGPNTGELFF
TRBD1	TRBV5-4	14	TRBJ2-1	TGTGCCAGCAGCTTACCGACAGGGACCAATGAGCAGTTCTTC	CASSLPTGTNEQFF
.	TRBV29-1	14	TRBJ2-1	TGCAGCGTTGCTCGCGGGCAATCCTACAATGAGCAGTTCTTC	CSVARGQSYNEQFF
.	TRBV3-1/TRBV3-2	15	TRBJ1-6	TGTGCCAGCAGCCACCCGGGACTGACACATTCACCCCTCCACTTT	CASSHPGLTHSPLHF
TRBD1	TRBV10-3	14	TRBJ2-5	TGTGCCATCAGTGAGTCAAGGGGGCAGGAGACCCAGTACTTC	CAISESRGQETQYF
TRBD2	TRBV5-1	16	TRBJ2-7	TGCGCCAGCAGCTTGAGTGGGGAGGGACCCTCCTACGAGCAGTACTTC	CASSLSGEGPSYEQYF
TRBD2	TRBV28	13	TRBJ2-1	TGTGCCAGCAGTGTTGCGGGAGAAAATGAGCAGTTCTTC	CASSVAGENEQFF
.	TRBV2	14	TRBJ2-7	TGTGCCAGCCTGTGGCGGGGGCAGGGGTACGAGCAGTACTTC	CASLWRGQGYEQYF
TRBD2	TRBV24-1	15	TRBJ2-2	TGTGCCACCAGTGACCCTAGCGGGAACACCGGGGAGCTGTTTTTT	CATSDPSGNTGELFF
.	TRBV28	16	TRBJ2-1	TGTGCCAGCAGTACCGGAAGTTGGGGGCGGTACAATGAGCAGTTCTTC	CASSTGSWGRYNEQFF
.	TRBV6-5	13	TRBJ1-5	TGTGCCACTTTCGGACAGAACAATCAGCCCCAGCATTTT	CATFGQNNQPQHF